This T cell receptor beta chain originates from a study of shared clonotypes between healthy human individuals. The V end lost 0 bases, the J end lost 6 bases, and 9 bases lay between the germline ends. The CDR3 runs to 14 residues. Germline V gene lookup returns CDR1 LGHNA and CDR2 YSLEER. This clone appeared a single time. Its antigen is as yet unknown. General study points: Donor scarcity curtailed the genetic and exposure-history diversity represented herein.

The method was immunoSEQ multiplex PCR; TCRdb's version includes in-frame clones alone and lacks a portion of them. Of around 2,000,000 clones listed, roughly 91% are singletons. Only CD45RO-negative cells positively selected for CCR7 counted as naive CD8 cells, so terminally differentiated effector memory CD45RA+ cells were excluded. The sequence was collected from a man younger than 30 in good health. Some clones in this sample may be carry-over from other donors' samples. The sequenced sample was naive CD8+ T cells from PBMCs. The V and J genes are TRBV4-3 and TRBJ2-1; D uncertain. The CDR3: CASSQDPFINEQFF. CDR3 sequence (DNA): TGCGCCAGCAGCCAAGATCCGTTTATCAATGAGCAGTTCTTC.